This is a list of T cell receptor beta chains from one sample in a study of T-cell memory formation after mild COVID-19. TCRdb called the 5' RACE reads again in MiXCR, with one record for every CDR3 protein. The data hold 300,000 to 350,000 distinct CDR3 sequences, with 19% observed a single time. Material: PBMCs or a T cell subset sorted from them (not recorded which). Receptors were obtained from a man between 18 and 29 years old who had mild COVID-19 (a few samples of this study predate the infection). Cell type and time point are not known. Each CDR3 is given with its conserved first and last residue. A D gene is named only where the DNA matches it firmly. The size field is filled for only some rows; it gives once, few, many or a size class.

j_call,d_call,v_call,clone_size,cdr3_nt,cdr3_aa
TRBJ1-5,.,TRBV7-2,few,TGTGCCAGCAGCTTAGGCAGGGTCAATCAGCCCCAGCATTTT,CASSLGRVNQPQHF
TRBJ1-6,TRBD1,TRBV20-1,.,TGCAGTGCTCCGTTGACAGGGAATAATTCACCCCTCCACTTT,CSAPLTGNNSPLHF
TRBJ2-5,TRBD1,TRBV4-2,.,TGTGCCAGCAGCACCAGGGGGCGCGGAGAGACCCAGTACTTC,CASSTRGRGETQYF
TRBJ2-3,TRBD2,TRBV4-3,.,TGCGCCAGCAGCCGGTGGCGGGGGGACTCAGATACGCAGTATTTT,CASSRWRGDSDTQYF
TRBJ2-7,TRBD1,TRBV7-9,few,TGTGCCAGCAGCCCGGGACAGAACTACGAGCAGTACTTC,CASSPGQNYEQYF
TRBJ1-6,TRBD1,TRBV7-2,.,TGTGCCAGCAGCTTAGATAGGGGGCGCACCTATAATTCACCCCTCCACTTT,CASSLDRGRTYNSPLHF
TRBJ2-5,TRBD1,TRBV12-3/TRBV12-4,.,TGTGCCAGCAGTTATACAGGGGAGCGGCAAGAGACCCAGTACTTC,CASSYTGERQETQYF
TRBJ2-2,TRBD2,TRBV12-3/TRBV12-4,few,TGTGCCAGCAGTCGGGGGGACACCGGGGAGCTGTTTTTT,CASSRGDTGELFF
TRBJ2-3,TRBD2,TRBV28,few,TGTGCCAGCAGTTGGCCCATCCAGAGCGGGGGAACAACAGATACGCAGTATTTT,CASSWPIQSGGTTDTQYF
TRBJ2-7,.,TRBV5-1,few,TGCGCCAGCAGCTTGGGGCACGAGCAGTACTTC,CASSLGHEQYF
TRBJ2-1,.,TRBV7-9,few,TGTGCCAGCAGCCCGCTTGAGGGGAGCTCCTACAATGAGCAGTTCTTC,CASSPLEGSSYNEQFF
TRBJ2-7,.,TRBV7-2,.,TGTGCCAGCAGCTTAGATCGGGGTGCCTCCTACGAGCAGTACTTC,CASSLDRGASYEQYF
TRBJ2-3,TRBD2,TRBV12-3/TRBV12-4,.,TGTGCCAGCAGTCGGGGGGACTACAGAGAGTATTTT,CASSRGDYREYF
TRBJ1-3,.,TRBV6-6,.,TGTGCCAGCAGTTACCCCGAGGGTCCTGGAAACACCATATATTTT,CASSYPEGPGNTIYF
TRBJ1-3,.,TRBV6-5,.,TGTGCCAGCAGTTCAGGGGCGCAAGGAAACACCATATATTTT,CASSSGAQGNTIYF
TRBJ2-7,TRBD1,TRBV2,.,TGTGCCAGCAGGGGGACAGGCCCGGGCGAGCAGTACTTC,CASRGTGPGEQYF
TRBJ1-1,.,TRBV3-1,few,TGTGCCAGCAGCCAAGCAAGCACTGAAGCTTTCTTT,CASSQASTEAFF
TRBJ1-1,TRBD1,TRBV29-1,.,TGCAGCGTTTCGGTCGGGACAGGGACCACTGAAGCTTTCTTT,CSVSVGTGTTEAFF
TRBJ1-2,.,TRBV12-3/TRBV12-4,.,TGTGCCAGCAGTTTACTCTGGTATGGCTACACCTTC,CASSLLWYGYTF
TRBJ2-3,.,TRBV12-5,.,TGTGCTAGTGGTTTGGGGCCCACAGATACGCAGTATTTT,CASGLGPTDTQYF
TRBJ1-2,.,TRBV12-3/TRBV12-4,.,TGTGCCAGCAGTTTAAAGGGAACGTCGGGTAACTATGGCTACACCTTC,CASSLKGTSGNYGYTF
TRBJ2-5,TRBD2,TRBV7-2,.,TGTGCCAGCAGCCGGGTAGCGGGGTCGGAGACCCAGTACTTC,CASSRVAGSETQYF
TRBJ1-6,TRBD1,TRBV7-9,.,TGTGCCAGCAGCCTCAGACAGGGCCGGAACCCCTATAATTCACCCCTCCACTTT,CASSLRQGRNPYNSPLHF
TRBJ1-2,.,TRBV12-3/TRBV12-4,once,TGTGCCAGCAGGCGTCTCAGCGGGGATGGCTACACCTTC,CASRRLSGDGYTF
TRBJ1-2,.,TRBV7-2,.,TGTGCCAGCAGCCCGTTCGCAGGGTATCCCTATGGCTACACCTTC,CASSPFAGYPYGYTF
TRBJ1-1,.,TRBV4-3,few,TGCGCCAGCAGCCAAGATCTCGGGGATAAAGCTTTCTTT,CASSQDLGDKAFF
TRBJ2-6,.,TRBV5-1,many,TGCGCCAGCAGCCTGCCCGGGGCCAACGTCCTGACTTTC,CASSLPGANVLTF
TRBJ2-7,.,TRBV18,.,TGTGCCAGCTCACCAATACAGAAATCCTACGAGCAGTACTTC,CASSPIQKSYEQYF
TRBJ2-7,.,TRBV5-5,many,TGTGCCAGCAGCTTGACGGGGCCCTACGAGCAGTACTTC,CASSLTGPYEQYF
TRBJ2-1,.,TRBV27,.,TGTGCCAGCAGTTCTCAAGGTTGGGAGCAGTTCTTC,CASSSQGWEQFF
TRBJ2-6,.,TRBV7-9,once,TGTGCCAGCAGCTTGATGGCAGTGGTTAGCTCTGGGGCCAACGTCCTGACTTTC,CASSLMAVVSSGANVLTF
TRBJ2-7,TRBD2,TRBV7-2,few,TGTGCCAGCAGCTTCTCTAGCGGAAGCTCCTACGAGCAGTACTTC,CASSFSSGSSYEQYF
TRBJ1-1,.,TRBV5-5,once,TGTGCCAGCAGCAGCTGGAGCCAGAACACTGAAGCTTTCTTT,CASSSWSQNTEAFF
TRBJ2-7,.,TRBV15,many,TGTGCCGCTGGTAGGACAGTCCTCGGCGAGCAGTACTTC,CAAGRTVLGEQYF
TRBJ1-5,.,TRBV11-2,few,TGTGCCAGCAGCTTTTTTCCAAGTCAGCCCCAGCATTTT,CASSFFPSQPQHF
TRBJ2-2,.,TRBV5-1,few,TGCGCCAGCAGAGTAGCAGTCTCAACCGGGGAGCTGTTTTTT,CASRVAVSTGELFF
TRBJ1-1,TRBD1,TRBV6-6,.,TGTGCCAGCAGTCTTGGGACAGAATATGAAGCTTTCTTT,CASSLGTEYEAFF
TRBJ2-5,.,TRBV29-1,.,TGCAGCGTTGGGTGGTCGGCTAAGGAGACCCAGTACTTC,CSVGWSAKETQYF
TRBJ1-2,.,TRBV9,few,TGTGCCAGCAGCGTACAGGATACCGAATTCGAGGGCTACACCTTC,CASSVQDTEFEGYTF
TRBJ2-1,TRBD2,TRBV12-5,.,TGTGCTAGTGGTTCTCGGTACGGGGGGGTTTACAATGAGCAGTTCTTC,CASGSRYGGVYNEQFF
TRBJ1-1,.,TRBV7-9,many,TGTGCCAGCAGTTTAACGGGGGGCACTGAAGCTTTCTTT,CASSLTGGTEAFF
TRBJ1-2,TRBD1,TRBV7-2,.,TGTGCCAGCAGCTCACCCCGACAGGGGGGACTCTATGGCTACACCTTC,CASSSPRQGGLYGYTF
TRBJ2-3,TRBD2,TRBV7-6,many,TGTGCCAGCAGCCCAGCGGGGAACACAGATACGCAGTATTTT,CASSPAGNTDTQYF
TRBJ1-2,.,TRBV7-9,few,TGTGCCAGCAGCCTTTTACTGAGCGGCTACACCTTC,CASSLLLSGYTF
TRBJ2-1,.,TRBV12-3/TRBV12-4,.,TGTGCCAGCAGTTTAGCGCTGGCGGGGACCCCTTACAATGAGCAGTTCTTC,CASSLALAGTPYNEQFF
TRBJ2-1,.,TRBV7-9,few,TGTGCCAGCAGCTGGCAACAGAGCTACAATGAGCAGTTCTTC,CASSWQQSYNEQFF
TRBJ1-5,.,TRBV27,.,TGTGCCAGCAGTTTCGGGGGGAGGAAGCCCCAGCATTTT,CASSFGGRKPQHF
TRBJ1-2,.,TRBV11-1,.,TGTGCCAGCAGTTCTAGCAGCGGGAACTATGGCTACACCTTC,CASSSSSGNYGYTF
TRBJ2-1,.,TRBV12-2,.,TGTGCAAGTCGCTTGGGGGGCCAACATGAGCAGTTCTTC,CASRLGGQHEQFF
TRBJ2-4,TRBD2,TRBV7-3,few,TGTGCCAGCAGCCCCCGACTAGCGGGGGGGCGCGCCAAAAACATTCAGTACTTC,CASSPRLAGGRAKNIQYF
TRBJ2-1,TRBD2,TRBV7-2,.,TGTGCCAGCAGCTTATGGCTAGCGGGGGGATACAATGAGCAGTTCTTC,CASSLWLAGGYNEQFF
TRBJ2-1,.,TRBV7-2,many,TGTGCCAGCAGCTTAGAGGATTGGGAGGACTCTAAGTTCTTC,CASSLEDWEDSKFF
TRBJ2-5,TRBD1,TRBV9,.,TGTGCCAGCAGTTTATTACAGGGGAACCAAGAGACCCAGTACTTC,CASSLLQGNQETQYF
TRBJ2-1,.,TRBV12-3/TRBV12-4,few,TGTGCCAGCAGTTTAGGGGCCCGACAGCATAATGAGCAGTTCTTC,CASSLGARQHNEQFF
TRBJ2-2,.,TRBV7-3,few,TGTGCCAGCAGCGTATCCCAGGGCACCGGGGAGCTGTTTTTT,CASSVSQGTGELFF